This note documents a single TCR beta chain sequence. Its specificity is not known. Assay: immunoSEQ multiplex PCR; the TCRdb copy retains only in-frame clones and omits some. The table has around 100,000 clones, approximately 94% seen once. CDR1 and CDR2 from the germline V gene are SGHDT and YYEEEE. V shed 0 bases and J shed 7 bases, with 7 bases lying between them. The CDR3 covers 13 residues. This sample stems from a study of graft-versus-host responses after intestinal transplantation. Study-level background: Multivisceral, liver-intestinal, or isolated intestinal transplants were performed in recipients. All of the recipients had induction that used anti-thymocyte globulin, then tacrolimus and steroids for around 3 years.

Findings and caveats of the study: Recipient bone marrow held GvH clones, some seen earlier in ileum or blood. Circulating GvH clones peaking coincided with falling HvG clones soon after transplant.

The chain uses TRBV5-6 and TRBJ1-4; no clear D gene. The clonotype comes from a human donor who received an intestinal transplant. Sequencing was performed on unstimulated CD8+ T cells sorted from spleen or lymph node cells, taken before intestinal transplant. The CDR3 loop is CASSLGGSEKLFF. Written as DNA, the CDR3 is TGTGCCAGCAGCTTGGGCGGCTCTGAAAAACTGTTTTTT.